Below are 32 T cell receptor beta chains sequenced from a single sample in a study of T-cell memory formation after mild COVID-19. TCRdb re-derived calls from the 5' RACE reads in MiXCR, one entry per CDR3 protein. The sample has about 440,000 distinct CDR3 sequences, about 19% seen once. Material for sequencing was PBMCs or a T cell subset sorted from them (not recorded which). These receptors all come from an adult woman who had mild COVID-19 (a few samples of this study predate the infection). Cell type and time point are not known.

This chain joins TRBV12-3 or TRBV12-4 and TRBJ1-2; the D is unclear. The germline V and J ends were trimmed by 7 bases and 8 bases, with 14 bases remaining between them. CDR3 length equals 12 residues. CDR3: CASTRGERGYTF. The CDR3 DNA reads TGTGCCAGCACGCGTGGGGAAAGGGGCTACACCTTC.

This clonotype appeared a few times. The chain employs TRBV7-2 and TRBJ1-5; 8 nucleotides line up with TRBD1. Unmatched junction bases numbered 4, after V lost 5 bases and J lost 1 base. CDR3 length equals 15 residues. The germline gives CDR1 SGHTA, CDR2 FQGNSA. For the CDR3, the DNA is TGTGCCAGCAGCGGACAGGGACTAAGCAATCAGCCCCAGCATTTT. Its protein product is CASSGQGLSNQPQHF. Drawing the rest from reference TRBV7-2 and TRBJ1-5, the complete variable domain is GAGVSQSPSNKVTEKGKDVELRCDPISGHTALYWYRQSLGQGLEFLIYFQGNSAPDKSGLPSDRFSAERTGGSVSTLTIQRTQQEDSAVYLCASSGQGLSNQPQHFGDGTRLSIL.

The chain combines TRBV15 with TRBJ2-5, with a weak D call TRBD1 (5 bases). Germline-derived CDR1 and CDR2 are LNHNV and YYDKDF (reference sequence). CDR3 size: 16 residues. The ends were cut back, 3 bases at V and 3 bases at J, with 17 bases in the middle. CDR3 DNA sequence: TGTGCCACCAGCAGGGACCTGGGTCAGGGCGAAGAGACCCAGTACTTC. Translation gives CATSRDLGQGEETQYF.

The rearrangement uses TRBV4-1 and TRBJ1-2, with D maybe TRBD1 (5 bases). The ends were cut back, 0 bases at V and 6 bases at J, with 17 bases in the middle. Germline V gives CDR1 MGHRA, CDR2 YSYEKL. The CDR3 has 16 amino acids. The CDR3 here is CASSQDDKGHRDGYTF. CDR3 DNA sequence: TGCGCCAGCAGCCAAGATGACAAGGGGCATAGGGATGGCTACACCTTC.

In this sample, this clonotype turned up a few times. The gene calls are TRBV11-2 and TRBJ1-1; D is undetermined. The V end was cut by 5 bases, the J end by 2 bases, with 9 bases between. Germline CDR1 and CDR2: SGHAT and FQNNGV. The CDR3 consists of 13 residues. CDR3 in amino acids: CASSSQANTEAFF. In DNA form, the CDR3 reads TGTGCCAGCAGCAGCCAAGCCAACACTGAAGCTTTCTTT.

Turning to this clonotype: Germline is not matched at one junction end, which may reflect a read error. The CDR3 spells CASSLGGSGRFETQYF. CDR3 bases: TGTGCCAGCAGCTTAGGGGGTAGCGGGAGGTTTGAGACCCAGTATTTC. This chain links TRBV7-2 with TRBJ2-5, with 10 bases lining up with TRBD2. The CDR3 is made up of 16 amino acids. The germline V gene has CDR1 SGHTA and CDR2 FQGNSA.

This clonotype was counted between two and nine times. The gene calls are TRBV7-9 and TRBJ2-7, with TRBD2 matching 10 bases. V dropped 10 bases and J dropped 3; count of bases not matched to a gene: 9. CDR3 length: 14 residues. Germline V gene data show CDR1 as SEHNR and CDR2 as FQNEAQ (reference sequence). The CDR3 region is CAILRVAGGYEQYF. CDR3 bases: TGTGCCATCTTACGGGTAGCGGGGGGCTACGAGCAGTACTTC.

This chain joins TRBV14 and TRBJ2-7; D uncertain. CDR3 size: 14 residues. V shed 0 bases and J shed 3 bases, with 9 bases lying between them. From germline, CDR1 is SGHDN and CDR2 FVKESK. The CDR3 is CASSQDLVLYEQYF. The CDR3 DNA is TGTGCCAGCAGCCAAGATCTCGTCCTCTACGAGCAGTACTTC.

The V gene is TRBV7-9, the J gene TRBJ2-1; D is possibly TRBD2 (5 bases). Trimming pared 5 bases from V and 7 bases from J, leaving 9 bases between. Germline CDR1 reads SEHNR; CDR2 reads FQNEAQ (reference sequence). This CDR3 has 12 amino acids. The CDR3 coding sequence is TGTGCCAGCAGCCCCTGGGAGAATGAGCAGTTCTTC. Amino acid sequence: CASSPWENEQFF.

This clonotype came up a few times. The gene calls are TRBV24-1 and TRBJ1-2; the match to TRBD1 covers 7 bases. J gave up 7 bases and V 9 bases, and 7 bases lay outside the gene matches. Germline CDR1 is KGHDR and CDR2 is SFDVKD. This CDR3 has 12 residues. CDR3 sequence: CATHRGLSGYTF. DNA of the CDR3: TGTGCCACCCACAGGGGTCTCTCTGGCTACACCTTC.

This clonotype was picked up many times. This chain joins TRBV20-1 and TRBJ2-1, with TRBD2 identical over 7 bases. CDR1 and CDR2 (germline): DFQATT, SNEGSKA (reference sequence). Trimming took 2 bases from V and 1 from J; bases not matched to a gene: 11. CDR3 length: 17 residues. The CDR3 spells CSARNPGQRDSYNEQFF. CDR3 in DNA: TGCAGTGCTAGAAACCCCGGGCAGCGGGATTCCTACAATGAGCAGTTCTTC.

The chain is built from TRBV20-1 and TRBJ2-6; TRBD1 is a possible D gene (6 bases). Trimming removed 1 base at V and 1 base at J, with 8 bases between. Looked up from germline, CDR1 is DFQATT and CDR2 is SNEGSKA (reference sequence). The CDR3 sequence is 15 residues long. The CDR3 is CSARVGGSGANVLTF. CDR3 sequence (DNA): TGCAGTGCTAGAGTAGGGGGTTCTGGGGCCAACGTCCTGACTTTC.

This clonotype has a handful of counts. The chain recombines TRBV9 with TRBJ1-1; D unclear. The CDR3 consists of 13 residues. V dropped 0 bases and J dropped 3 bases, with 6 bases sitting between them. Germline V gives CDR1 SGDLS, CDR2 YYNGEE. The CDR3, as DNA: TGTGCCAGCAGCGTAGTAAGGGACACTGAAGCTTTCTTT. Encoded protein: CASSVVRDTEAFF. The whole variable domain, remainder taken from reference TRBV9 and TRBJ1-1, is DSGVTQTPKHLITATGQRVTLRCSPRSGDLSVYWYQQSLDQGLQFLIQYYNGEERAKGNILERFSAQQFPDLHSELNLSSLELGDSALYFCASSVVRDTEAFFGQGTRLTVV.

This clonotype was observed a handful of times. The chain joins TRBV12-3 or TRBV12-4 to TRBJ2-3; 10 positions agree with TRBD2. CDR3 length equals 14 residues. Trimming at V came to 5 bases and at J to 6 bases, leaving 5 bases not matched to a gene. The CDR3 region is CASSTSSGGDTQYF. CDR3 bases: TGTGCCAGCAGTACGTCTAGCGGGGGTGATACGCAGTATTTT.

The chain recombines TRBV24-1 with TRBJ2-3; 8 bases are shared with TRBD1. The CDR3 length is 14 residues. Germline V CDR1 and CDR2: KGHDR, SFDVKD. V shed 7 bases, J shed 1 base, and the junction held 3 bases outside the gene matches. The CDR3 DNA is TGTGCCACCAGCGAGACAGGGGGCACAGATACGCAGTATTTT. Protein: CATSETGGTDTQYF.

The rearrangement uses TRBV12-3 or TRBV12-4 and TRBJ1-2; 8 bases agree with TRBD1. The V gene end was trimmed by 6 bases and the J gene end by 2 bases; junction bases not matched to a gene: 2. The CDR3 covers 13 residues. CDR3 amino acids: CASRGQVNYGYTF. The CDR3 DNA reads TGTGCCAGCAGGGGACAGGTGAACTATGGCTACACCTTC.

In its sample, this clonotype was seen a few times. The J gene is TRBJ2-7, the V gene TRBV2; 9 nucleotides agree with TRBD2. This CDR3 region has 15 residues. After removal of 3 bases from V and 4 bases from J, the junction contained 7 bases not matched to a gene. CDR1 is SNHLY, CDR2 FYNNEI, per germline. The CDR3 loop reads CASSELAGDFYEQYF. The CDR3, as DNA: TGTGCCAGCAGTGAGTTAGCGGGAGATTTTTACGAGCAGTACTTC.

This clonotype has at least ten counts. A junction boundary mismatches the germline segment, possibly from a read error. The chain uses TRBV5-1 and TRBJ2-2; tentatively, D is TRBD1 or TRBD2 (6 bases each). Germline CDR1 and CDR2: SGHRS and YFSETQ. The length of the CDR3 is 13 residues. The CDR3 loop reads CASSLGGPGELFF. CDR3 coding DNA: TGTGCCAGCAGCTTAGGGGGGCCCGGGGAGCTGTTTTTT.

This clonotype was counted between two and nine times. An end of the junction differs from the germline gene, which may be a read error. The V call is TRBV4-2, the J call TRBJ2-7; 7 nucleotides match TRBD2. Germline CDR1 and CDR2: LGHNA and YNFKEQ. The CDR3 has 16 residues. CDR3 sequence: CASSLEGTTASHEQYF. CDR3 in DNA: TGTGCCAGCAGCCTGGAGGGGACTACGGCCTCCCACGAGCAGTACTTC.

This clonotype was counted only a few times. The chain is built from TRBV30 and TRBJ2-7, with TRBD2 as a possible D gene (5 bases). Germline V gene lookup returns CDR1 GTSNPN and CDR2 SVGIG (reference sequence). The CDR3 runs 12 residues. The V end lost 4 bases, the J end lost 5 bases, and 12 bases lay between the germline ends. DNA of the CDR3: TGTGCCTGGACGGGGTCGGGGAACGAGCAGTACTTC. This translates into CAWTGSGNEQYF.

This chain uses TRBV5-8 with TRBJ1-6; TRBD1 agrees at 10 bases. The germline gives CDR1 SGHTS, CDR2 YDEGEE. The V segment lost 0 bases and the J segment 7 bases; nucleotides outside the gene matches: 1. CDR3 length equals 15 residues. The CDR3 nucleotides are TGTGCCAGCAGCTTGGCGGGACAGGGGAATTCACCCCTCCACTTT. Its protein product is CASSLAGQGNSPLHF.

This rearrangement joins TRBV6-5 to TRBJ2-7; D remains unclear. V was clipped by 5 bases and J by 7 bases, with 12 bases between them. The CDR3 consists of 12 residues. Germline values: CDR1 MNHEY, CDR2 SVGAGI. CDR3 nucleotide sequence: TGTGCCAGCAGTATAGACTCTGGAGAGCAGTACTTC. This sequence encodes CASSIDSGEQYF.

CDR3 region: CATSRGVSGVYNEQFF. CDR3 in DNA: TGTGCCACCAGCAGAGGAGTTAGCGGAGTCTACAATGAGCAGTTCTTC. The chain recombines TRBV15 with TRBJ2-1, with D perhaps matching TRBD2 (6 bases). Between the trimmed V and J ends, which lost 1 base and 3 bases, there was a span of 13 bases. From germline, CDR1 is LNHNV and CDR2 YYDKDF (reference sequence). This CDR3 comprises 16 residues. The whole variable domain, remainder taken from reference TRBV15 and TRBJ2-1, is DAMVIQNPRYQVTQFGKPVTLSCSQTLNHNVMYWYQQKSSQAPKLLFHYYDKDFNNEADTPDNFQSRRPNTSFCFLDIRSPGLGDTAMYLCATSRGVSGVYNEQFFGPGTRLTVL.

The CDR3 nucleotides are TGTGCCAGCAGTGTGGACAGACTCGGCTCCTACGAGCAGTACTTC. Amino acids: CASSVDRLGSYEQYF. The rearrangement links TRBV6-6 to TRBJ2-7; D is perhaps TRBD1 (6 bases). The CDR3 is 15 amino acids. The ends were cut back, 5 bases at V and 0 bases at J, with 14 bases in the middle. Looked up from germline, CDR1 is MNHNY and CDR2 is SVGAGI (reference sequence).

Written as DNA, the CDR3 is TGTGCCAGCAGCGGTAGCGGGAGGAACAATGAGCAGTTCTTC. This codes for CASSGSGRNNEQFF. This rearrangement joins TRBV7-9 to TRBJ2-1, with 10 bases lining up with TRBD2. Trimming removed 5 bases from V and 5 bases from J; junction bases left unmatched: 3. The germline V gene encodes CDR1 SEHNR and CDR2 FQNEAQ (reference sequence). The CDR3 has 14 amino acids.

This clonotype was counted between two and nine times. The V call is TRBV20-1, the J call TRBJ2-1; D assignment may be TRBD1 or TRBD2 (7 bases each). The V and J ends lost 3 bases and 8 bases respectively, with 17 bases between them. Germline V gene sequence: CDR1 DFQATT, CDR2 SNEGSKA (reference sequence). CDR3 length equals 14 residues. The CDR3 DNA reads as TGCAGTGCTAGTCAGGGGGGGTCGGTCGATGAGCAGTTCTTC. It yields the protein CSASQGGSVDEQFF.

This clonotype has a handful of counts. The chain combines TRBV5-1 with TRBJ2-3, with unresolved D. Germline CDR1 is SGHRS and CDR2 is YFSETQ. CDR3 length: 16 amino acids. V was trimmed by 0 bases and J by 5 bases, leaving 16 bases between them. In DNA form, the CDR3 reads TGCGCCAGCAGCTTGGCCAAAAACCCCAAGATAGATACGCAGTATTTT. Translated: CASSLAKNPKIDTQYF.

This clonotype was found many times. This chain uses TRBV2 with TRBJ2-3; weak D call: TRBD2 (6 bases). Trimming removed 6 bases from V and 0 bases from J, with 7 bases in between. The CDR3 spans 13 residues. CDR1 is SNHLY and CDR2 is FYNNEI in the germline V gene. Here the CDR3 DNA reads TGTGCCAGCAGGGGGACTAGCACAGATACGCAGTATTTT. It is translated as CASRGTSTDTQYF.

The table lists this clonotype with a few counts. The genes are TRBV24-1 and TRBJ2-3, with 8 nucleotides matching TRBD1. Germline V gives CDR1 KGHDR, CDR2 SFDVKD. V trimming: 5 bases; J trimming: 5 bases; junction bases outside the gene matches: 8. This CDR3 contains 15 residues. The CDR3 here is CATSGNQGAQDTQYF. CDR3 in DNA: TGTGCCACCAGTGGTAATCAGGGGGCGCAAGATACGCAGTATTTT.

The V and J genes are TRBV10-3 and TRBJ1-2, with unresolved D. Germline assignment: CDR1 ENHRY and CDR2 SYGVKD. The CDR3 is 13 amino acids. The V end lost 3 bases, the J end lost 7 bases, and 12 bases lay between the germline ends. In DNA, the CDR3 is TGTGCCATCAGTGACCGGGATAGCACTGGCTACACCTTC. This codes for CAISDRDSTGYTF.

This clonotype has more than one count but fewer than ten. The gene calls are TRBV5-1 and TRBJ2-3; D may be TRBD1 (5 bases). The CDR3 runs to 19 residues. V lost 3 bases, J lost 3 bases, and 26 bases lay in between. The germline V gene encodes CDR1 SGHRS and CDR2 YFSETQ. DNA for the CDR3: TGCGCCAGCAGCTCCCTTCAGCCCCGGATGCAGGGTACGACAGATACGCAGTATTTT. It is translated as CASSSLQPRMQGTTDTQYF.

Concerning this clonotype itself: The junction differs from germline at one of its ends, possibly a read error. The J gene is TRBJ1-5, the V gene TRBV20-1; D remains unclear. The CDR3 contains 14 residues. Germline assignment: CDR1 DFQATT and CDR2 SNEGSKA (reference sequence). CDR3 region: CSARGNSVYQPQNF. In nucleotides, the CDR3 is TGCAGTGCTAGAGGAAACAGCGTATATCAGCCCCAGAATTTT.